These T cell receptor beta chains were read from a single sample in a study of cytomegalovirus exposure and HLA in healthy donors. Generated by immunoSEQ multiplex PCR, the TCRdb table keeps only in-frame clones and is missing some. The table lists roughly 150,000 clones, 65% to 80% of them singletons. The sample was PBMCs. The receptor set was obtained from a male donor in good health and CMV-seronegative. The CDR3 runs from the conserved cysteine through the conserved F or W. D genes are given only for firm matches.

V: TRBV30
D: TRBD1
J: TRBJ1-2
CDR3: CALRRDRDYGYTF

V: TRBV11-2
D: -
J: TRBJ1-4
CDR3: CASSLFQGFNEKLFF

V: TRBV28
D: -
J: TRBJ2-2
CDR3: CASSPPGSGNTGELFF

V: TRBV7-9
D: TRBD1
J: TRBJ2-1
CDR3: CASSFTGGSYNEQFF

V: TRBV27
D: TRBD1
J: TRBJ1-4
CDR3: CASRDRATTNEKLFF

V: TRBV9
D: TRBD1
J: TRBJ2-1
CDR3: CASSPQTGGYNEQFF

V: TRBV7-8
D: -
J: TRBJ1-5
CDR3: CASSWWPEGNQPQHF

V: TRBV7-8
D: -
J: TRBJ2-7
CDR3: CASSFIRGTPYEQYF

V: TRBV7-9
D: TRBD1
J: TRBJ1-1
CDR3: CASTSDRGGINTEAFF

V: TRBV6-6
D: -
J: TRBJ2-7
CDR3: CASNLAGTYEQYF

V: TRBV19
D: TRBD1
J: TRBJ2-3
CDR3: CASSTTGGKADTQYF

V: TRBV15
D: TRBD1
J: TRBJ2-7
CDR3: CATSTLGTVSSYEQYF

V: TRBV5-6
D: -
J: TRBJ1-2
CDR3: CASSLLQRLNYGYTF

V: TRBV7-9
D: TRBD1
J: TRBJ1-2
CDR3: CASSLGTGSYGYTF

V: TRBV7-7
D: -
J: TRBJ2-5
CDR3: CASSLSPGQETQYF

V: TRBV6-5
D: TRBD2
J: TRBJ2-1
CDR3: CASSAGLAYYNEQFF

V: TRBV2
D: TRBD2
J: TRBJ2-1
CDR3: CASSELTSGRSEQFF

V: TRBV6-5
D: TRBD1
J: TRBJ2-7
CDR3: CASSYVQGSYEQYF

V: TRBV5-4
D: -
J: TRBJ2-2
CDR3: CASSSGGMNTGELFF

V: TRBV9
D: -
J: TRBJ2-3
CDR3: CASSPSRGARTDTQYF

V: TRBV2
D: TRBD1
J: TRBJ1-5
CDR3: CASSEALQGFRNQPQHF

V: TRBV19
D: TRBD1
J: TRBJ2-7
CDR3: CASSISGGPYYEQYF

V: TRBV28
D: TRBD1
J: TRBJ2-3
CDR3: CASSRTGGRGDTQYF

V: TRBV6-6
D: TRBD2
J: TRBJ2-7
CDR3: CASRRGDYPYEQYF

V: TRBV25-1
D: -
J: TRBJ2-5
CDR3: CASSEPDWRRGTQYF

V: TRBV6-6
D: TRBD1
J: TRBJ2-1
CDR3: CATSKQTGNEQFF

V: TRBV5-1
D: -
J: TRBJ1-1
CDR3: CASSLAGVGNEAFF

V: TRBV19
D: -
J: TRBJ1-5
CDR3: CASSINRAGQPQHF

V: TRBV6-4
D: -
J: TRBJ1-2
CDR3: CASSDSSGGYTF

V: TRBV7-9
D: TRBD2
J: TRBJ2-1
CDR3: CASSPRLAGENEQFF

V: TRBV7-2
D: -
J: TRBJ2-4
CDR3: CASSLGGRVNIQYF

V: TRBV7-8
D: -
J: TRBJ2-7
CDR3: CASSLVWGESHEQYF

V: TRBV5-4
D: -
J: TRBJ2-2
CDR3: CASSLGMRSGSAARELFF

V: TRBV29-1
D: TRBD1
J: TRBJ1-6
CDR3: CSARQGNGSPLHF

V: TRBV2
D: -
J: TRBJ1-1
CDR3: CASSESGVYTEAFF

V: TRBV15
D: -
J: TRBJ1-1
CDR3: CAVSTPSLNTEAFF

V: TRBV28
D: TRBD1
J: TRBJ2-7
CDR3: CASSSSGGRPRETYYEQYF

V: TRBV30
D: TRBD1
J: TRBJ1-1
CDR3: CAWSYRDRNTEAFF